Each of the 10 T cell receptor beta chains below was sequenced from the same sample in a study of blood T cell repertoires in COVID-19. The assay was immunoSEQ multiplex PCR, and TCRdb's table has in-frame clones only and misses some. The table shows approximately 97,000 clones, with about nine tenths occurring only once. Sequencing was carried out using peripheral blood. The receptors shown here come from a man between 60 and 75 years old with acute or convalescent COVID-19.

CDR3 DNA sequence: TGTGCTAGTGGTTTACTAGGGCCCTATGGCTACACCTTC. The encoded protein is CASGLLGPYGYTF. The J gene is TRBJ1-2, the V gene TRBV12-5, with D uncertain. This CDR3 spans 13 amino acids. Per germline, CDR1 LGHNT and CDR2 FRNRAP. Trimming removed 3 bases at V and 4 bases at J, with 9 bases between.

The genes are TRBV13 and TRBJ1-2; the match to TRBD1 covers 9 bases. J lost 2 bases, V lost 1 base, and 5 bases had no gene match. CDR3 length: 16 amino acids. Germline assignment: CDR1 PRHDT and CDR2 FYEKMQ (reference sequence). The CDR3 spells CASSLAGTGINYGYTF. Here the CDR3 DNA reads TGTGCCAGCAGCTTAGCTGGGACAGGGATCAACTATGGCTACACCTTC. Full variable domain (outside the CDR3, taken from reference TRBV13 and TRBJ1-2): AAGVIQSPRHLIKEKRETATLKCYPIPRHDTVYWYQQGPGQDPQFLISFYEKMQSDKGSIPDRFSAQQFSDYHSELNMSSLELGDSALYFCASSLAGTGINYGYTFGSGTRLTVV.

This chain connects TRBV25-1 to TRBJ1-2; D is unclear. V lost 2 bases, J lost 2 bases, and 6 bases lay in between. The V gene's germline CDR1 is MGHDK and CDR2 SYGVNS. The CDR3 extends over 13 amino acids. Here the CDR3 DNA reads TGTGCCAGCAGTGAAGCGGGGAACTATGGCTACACCTTC. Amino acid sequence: CASSEAGNYGYTF.

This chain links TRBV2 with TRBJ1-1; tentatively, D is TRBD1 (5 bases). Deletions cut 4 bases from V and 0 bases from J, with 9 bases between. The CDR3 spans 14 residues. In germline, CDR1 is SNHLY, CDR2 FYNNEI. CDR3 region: CASSGTTVNTEAFF. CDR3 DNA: TGTGCCAGCAGTGGGACAACCGTGAACACTGAAGCTTTCTTT.

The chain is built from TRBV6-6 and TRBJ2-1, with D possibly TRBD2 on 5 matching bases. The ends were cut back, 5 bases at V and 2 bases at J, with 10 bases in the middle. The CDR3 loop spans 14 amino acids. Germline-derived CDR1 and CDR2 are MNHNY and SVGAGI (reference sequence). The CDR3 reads CASSVPGTYNEQFF. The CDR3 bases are TGTGCCAGCAGTGTACCGGGAACCTACAATGAGCAGTTCTTC.

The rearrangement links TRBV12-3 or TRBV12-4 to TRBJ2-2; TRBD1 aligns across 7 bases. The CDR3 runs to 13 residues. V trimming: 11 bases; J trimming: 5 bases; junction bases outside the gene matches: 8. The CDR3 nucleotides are TGTGCCGGCTCGACAGGGAATACCGGGGAGCTGTTTTTT. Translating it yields CAGSTGNTGELFF.

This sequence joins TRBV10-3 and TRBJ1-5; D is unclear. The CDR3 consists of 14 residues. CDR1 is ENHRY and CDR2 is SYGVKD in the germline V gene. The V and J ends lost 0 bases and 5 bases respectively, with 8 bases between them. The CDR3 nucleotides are TGTGCCATCAGTGAGTCGGGCGGGGATCAGCCCCAGCATTTT. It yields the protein CAISESGGDQPQHF.

CDR3 amino acids: CATARDYNSPLHF. The CDR3 coding sequence is TGTGCCACCGCCAGGGACTATAATTCACCCCTCCACTTT. The V gene is TRBV10-3, the J gene TRBJ1-6, with a weak D call TRBD1 (5 bases). Between the trimmed V and J ends, which lost 10 bases and 3 bases, there was a span of 10 bases. CDR1 ENHRY and CDR2 SYGVKD come from the germline V gene. CDR3 length: 13 amino acids.

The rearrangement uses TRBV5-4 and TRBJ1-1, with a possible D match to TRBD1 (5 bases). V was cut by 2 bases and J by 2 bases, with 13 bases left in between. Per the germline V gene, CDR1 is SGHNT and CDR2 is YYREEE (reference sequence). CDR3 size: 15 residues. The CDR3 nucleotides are TGTGCCAGCAGCTTTTTAGACAGAACAAACACTGAAGCTTTCTTT. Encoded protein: CASSFLDRTNTEAFF.

For the CDR3, the DNA is TGTGCCTGGAGTGTACTTGGGACACGGGTCCCTTTCGGCTATGGCTACACCTTC. This sequence encodes CAWSVLGTRVPFGYGYTF. The chain uses TRBV30 and TRBJ1-2, with D perhaps TRBD1 (6 bases). Germline CDR1 GTSNPN, CDR2 SVGIG (reference sequence). The CDR3 is made up of 18 amino acids. V gave up 0 bases and J gave up 4 bases, with 24 bases separating them. The full variable domain, rest sourced from reference TRBV30 and TRBJ1-2, is SQTIHQWPATLVQPVGSPLSLECTVEGTSNPNLYWYRQAAGRGLQLLFYSVGIGQISSEVPQNLSASRPQDRQFILSSKKLLLSDSGFYLCAWSVLGTRVPFGYGYTFGSGTRLTVV.